This T cell receptor beta chain was identified in a study of CXCR3-negative and CXCR3-positive naive CD8 T cells. Measured by frequency, this clonotype is medium-sized. The antigen remains unidentified. General observations from the study: TRB CDR3s were more hydrophobic in CXCR3-positive than in CXCR3-negative naive cells.

Germline assignment: CDR1 DFQATT and CDR2 SNEGSKA (reference sequence). The CDR3 runs to 15 residues. CD45RO-CCR7+CD27+CD95- was the phenotype of naive CD8+ T cells. The authors prepared UMI-labeled TRB cDNA libraries by 5' RACE. TCRdb re-called the 5' RACE reads and catalogs CDR3 proteins one per entry, DNA excluded. The sample holds fewer than 55,000 distinct CDR3 sequences. The clonotype comes from a human donor in good health. Some clones in this sample may be carry-over from other donors' samples. Sequenced input: naive CXCR3- CD8+ T cells from blood. The subset denotes: CD45RO-CCR7+CD27+CD95- naive CD8+ T cells lacking CXCR3 (TNR3-). J is TRBJ2-1 and V is TRBV20-1; without DNA, the TCRdb call of TRBD2 cannot be checked. CDR3 sequence: CSARDIAGEDNEQFF.